This entry lists 26 T cell receptor beta chains sequenced from one sample in a study of blood T cell repertoires in COVID-19. The repertoire was sequenced with immunoSEQ multiplex PCR; TCRdb's copy has only in-frame clones and lacks some. The sample holds 50,000 or so clones, nearly 90% seen once. Sequencing used peripheral blood. All receptors come from a man aged 55 to 70 with active COVID-19.

The chain carries TRBV6-6 and TRBJ1-4; D gene uncertain. The V gene lost 5 bases and the J gene lost 3 bases, with 13 bases spanning the gap. Germline V gene sequence: CDR1 MNHNY, CDR2 SVGAGI (reference sequence). CDR3 size: 15 residues. The CDR3 loop is CASSPPAGSNEKLFF. CDR3 nucleotide sequence: TGTGCCAGCAGTCCGCCGGCCGGGTCTAATGAAAAACTGTTTTTT.

This sequence joins TRBV5-5 and TRBJ1-5; unclear D gene. CDR1 and CDR2 (germline): SGHKS, YYEKEE (reference sequence). This CDR3 is 13 amino acids long. V lost 4 bases and J lost 15, with 20 bases in between. The CDR3 loop is CASSPTPESGGHF. DNA of the CDR3: TGTGCCAGCAGCCCAACCCCAGAGTCCGGCGGGCATTTT.

The chain couples TRBV12-1 to TRBJ2-3; TRBD2 is taken as the D call from the table, unchecked against the DNA. TRBV12-1 corresponds to a pseudogene. The CDR3 sequence is 15 residues long. The CDR3, as DNA: TGTGCCAGCAGCTTTTTCAATTGGTGGGAGGATACGCAGTATTTT. Protein product: CASSFFNWWEDTQYF.

This clone was recorded once. V usage is TRBV10-3 and J usage is TRBJ2-1; 10 nucleotides align to TRBD2. Germline CDR1 is ENHRY and CDR2 is SYGVKD. Trimming at V came to 6 bases and at J to 9 bases, leaving 5 bases not matched to a gene. The CDR3 sequence is 13 residues long. The CDR3 DNA reads as TGTGCCATCAGCCGGACTAGCGGCGGTGAGCAGTTCTTC. Translated: CAISRTSGGEQFF.

This clone was found once. The genes are TRBV6-6 and TRBJ2-3; D possibly corresponds to TRBD1 (6 bases). CDR3 size: 15 residues. The germline gives CDR1 MNHNY, CDR2 SVGAGI (reference sequence). The V end lost 2 bases, the J end lost 4 bases, and 13 bases lay between the germline ends. CDR3 in DNA: TGTGCCAGCAGTTACATCCGGGACACAGCAGATACGCAGTATTTT. This encodes CASSYIRDTADTQYF.

The chain couples TRBV13 to TRBJ1-1; 9 nucleotides line up with TRBD1. The V gene end was trimmed by 6 bases and the J gene end by 5 bases; junction bases not matched to a gene: 7. Germline lookup yields CDR1 PRHDT and CDR2 FYEKMQ (reference sequence). There are 14 residues in the CDR3. CDR3 nucleotides: TGTGCCAGCAGACACGGGACAGGGTATACTGAAGCTTTCTTT. It encodes CASRHGTGYTEAFF.

The rearrangement joins TRBV12-5 to TRBJ2-7; TRBD1 is a possible D gene (6 bases). V lost 0 bases to trimming and J lost 4 bases, with 19 bases between them. CDR1 is LGHNT, CDR2 FRNRAP, per germline. This CDR3 is built from 17 residues. The CDR3 coding sequence is TGTGCTAGTGGTTTGGTACCCTTAGTCCGGGACATTTACGAGCAGTACTTC. This encodes CASGLVPLVRDIYEQYF.

J is TRBJ2-5 and V is TRBV6-5; D is unclear. The germline V gene encodes CDR1 MNHEY and CDR2 SVGAGI. CDR3 length: 16 residues. Trimming cost V 1 base and J 2 bases, with 14 bases left between them. CDR3 bases: TGTGCCAGCAGTTACTACCCCGTTAACAGACAAGAGACCCAGTACTTC. This codes for CASSYYPVNRQETQYF.

This rearrangement joins TRBV6-6 to TRBJ2-7; no reliable D call. Germline loops: CDR1 MNHNY, CDR2 SVGAGI (reference sequence). The length of the CDR3 is 11 residues. Trimming removed 8 bases at V and 3 bases at J, with 8 bases between. Here the CDR3 DNA reads TGTGCCAGCCGCGTCGGCTACGAGCAGTACTTC. This encodes CASRVGYEQYF.

J is TRBJ2-2 and V is TRBV5-4; a possible D gene is TRBD2 (6 bases). From germline, CDR1 is SGHNT and CDR2 YYREEE (reference sequence). V lost 2 bases and J 4 bases, leaving 18 bases between the germline ends. The CDR3 has 17 residues. CDR3 nucleotide sequence: TGTGCCAGCAGCTTTAACCCTCCGGGGACTTCCACCGGGGAGCTGTTTTTT. It translates to CASSFNPPGTSTGELFF.

In this sample, this clone turned up once. The rearrangement uses TRBV13 and TRBJ2-7, with D possibly TRBD2 on 5 matching bases. V dropped 2 bases and J dropped 4 bases, with 12 bases sitting between them. Germline-derived CDR1 and CDR2 are PRHDT and FYEKMQ (reference sequence). This CDR3 is built from 14 residues. CDR3 nucleotide sequence: TGTGCCAGCAGCTTATCTCGGGGTGCGTACGAGCAGTACTTC. Protein product: CASSLSRGAYEQYF.

The CDR3 loop reads CASSPRGSYEQYF. In DNA form, the CDR3 reads TGCGCCAGCAGCCCCAGGGGTTCCTACGAGCAGTACTTC. The rearrangement joins TRBV5-1 to TRBJ2-7, with D possibly matching TRBD1 (6 bases). The V gene lost 4 bases and the J gene lost 1 base, with 9 bases spanning the gap. The length of the CDR3 is 13 residues. Germline-derived CDR1 and CDR2 are SGHRS and YFSETQ.

The V and J genes are TRBV28 and TRBJ2-7; TRBD2 agrees at 8 bases. The V gene's germline CDR1 is MDHEN and CDR2 SYDVKM. CDR3 length: 13 residues. Trimming removed 3 bases from V and 4 bases from J; junction bases left unmatched: 2. The CDR3 loop reads CASSLGGRYEQYF. Here the CDR3 DNA reads TGTGCCAGCAGTTTGGGCGGGAGGTACGAGCAGTACTTC.

This chain joins TRBV7-9 and TRBJ1-2; 8 bases are shared with TRBD1. Germline trimming cut 5 bases from V and 3 bases from J; bases unmatched to any gene: 5. Germline CDR1 SEHNR, CDR2 FQNEAQ (reference sequence). The CDR3 contains 14 residues. This CDR3 reads CASSLNRGDYGYTF. The CDR3 nucleotides are TGTGCCAGCAGCCTGAACAGGGGGGACTATGGCTACACCTTC. Full variable domain (outside the CDR3, taken from reference TRBV7-9 and TRBJ1-2): DTGVSQNPRHKITKRGQNVTFRCDPISEHNRLYWYRQTLGQGPEFLTYFQNEAQLEKSRLLSDRFSAERPKGSFSTLEIQRTEQGDSAMYLCASSLNRGDYGYTFGSGTRLTVV.

In regard to this clone: At one end, the junction sequence differs from germline, possibly due to a read error. This chain connects TRBV28 to TRBJ2-1, with D tentatively TRBD1 (6 bases). The CDR3 loop spans 16 amino acids. Germline CDR1 reads MDHEN; CDR2 reads SYDVKM. For the CDR3, the DNA is TGTGCCAGCAGTCTATGGACAGAGAGCTCCTACAATGAGCAGTTCTTC. Translation: CASSLWTESSYNEQFF. The variable domain in full, with the rest retrieved from reference TRBV28 and TRBJ2-1, is DVKVTQSSRYLVKRTGEKVFLECVQDMDHENMFWYRQDPGLGLRLIYFSYDVKMKEKGDIPEGYSVSREKKERFSLILESASTNQTSMYLCASSLWTESSYNEQFFGPGTRLTVL.

The chain carries TRBV7-8 and TRBJ1-6; possibly TRBD1 for D (6 bases). V gave up 1 base and J gave up 9 bases, with 16 bases separating them. Looked up from germline, CDR1 is SGHVS and CDR2 is FQNEAQ. The CDR3 is made up of 16 amino acids. CDR3 sequence (DNA): TGTGCCAGCAGCTTAGAGGGGGTGGCTTGGAGTTCACCCCTCCACTTT. Residues: CASSLEGVAWSSPLHF.

The J gene is TRBJ1-5, the V gene TRBV4-1; TRBD1 matches at 9 bases. This CDR3 comprises 16 residues. V shed 0 bases, J shed 10 bases, and the junction held 10 bases outside the gene matches. In germline, CDR1 is MGHRA, CDR2 YSYEKL. CDR3 amino acids: CASSQDGDRAFEPQHF. The CDR3 region has the DNA TGCGCCAGCAGCCAAGATGGGGACAGGGCCTTTGAACCCCAGCATTTT.

This CDR3 reads CATSRDKRGPDDTIYF. The CDR3 region has the DNA TGTGCCACCAGCAGAGATAAAAGGGGGCCGGACGACACCATATATTTT. The chain joins TRBV15 to TRBJ1-3, with 7 bases matching TRBD1. The ends lost 0 bases at V and 8 bases at J; junction bases unmatched: 10. Germline V gene data show CDR1 as LNHNV and CDR2 as YYDKDF (reference sequence). There are 16 residues in the CDR3.

This chain connects TRBV20-1 to TRBJ2-7; unclear D gene. The V gene's germline CDR1 is DFQATT and CDR2 SNEGSKA (reference sequence). This CDR3 is built from 10 residues. The V end lost 0 bases, the J end lost 7 bases, and 4 bases lay between the germline ends. This chain's CDR3 is CSARDVEQYF. DNA of the CDR3: TGCAGTGCTAGAGATGTAGAGCAGTACTTC.

The chain combines TRBV6-4 with TRBJ2-1; 9 positions match TRBD1. Germline V gives CDR1 MRHNA, CDR2 SNTAGT. CDR3 length equals 14 residues. With 3 bases clipped from V and 7 bases from J, the junction kept 4 bases outside the gene matches. CDR3 nucleotide sequence: TGTGCCAGCAGTGAACAGGGGGCTTGGAATGAGCAGTTCTTC. Residues: CASSEQGAWNEQFF.

V gene TRBV19 combines with J gene TRBJ2-2; TRBD1 agrees at 12 bases. The CDR3 is made up of 20 amino acids. In germline, CDR1 is LNHDA, CDR2 SQIVND (reference sequence). V trimming: 6 bases; J trimming: 4 bases; junction bases outside the gene matches: 18. The CDR3 loop is CASRKRGGTGGDFLTGELFF. The CDR3 DNA reads TGTGCCAGTAGAAAGAGGGGAGGGACAGGGGGCGATTTCCTCACCGGGGAGCTGTTTTTT.

This chain connects TRBV9 to TRBJ2-1; D may be TRBD2 (8 bases). V shed 4 bases and J shed 10 bases, with 24 bases lying between them. This CDR3 region has 16 residues. Germline values: CDR1 SGDLS, CDR2 YYNGEE. The DNA for the CDR3 is TGTGCCAGCAGCCCCAGGGGGGGACTAGGAGATAGGGAGCAGTTCTTC. It specifies CASSPRGGLGDREQFF.

This rearrangement joins TRBV4-3 to TRBJ2-7; D is uncertain. With 1 base removed from V and 3 bases from J, the gap between germline ends came to 7 bases. CDR1 LGHNA and CDR2 YSLEER come from the germline V gene. CDR3 length: 13 residues. CDR3 sequence (DNA): TGCGCCAGCAGCCAAGCGGTGAGCTACGAGCAGTACTTC. Translating gives CASSQAVSYEQYF.

V gene TRBV6-4 combines with J gene TRBJ1-6; unclear D gene. Germline V gives CDR1 MRHNA, CDR2 SNTAGT. V was pared by 4 bases and J by 7 bases, with 8 bases between. The CDR3 has 13 residues. The CDR3 here is CASSVQRNSPLHF. DNA of the CDR3: TGTGCCAGCAGTGTCCAGCGAAATTCACCCCTCCACTTT.

The chain recombines TRBV5-1 with TRBJ2-2, with D tentatively TRBD2 (5 bases). Looked up from germline, CDR1 is SGHRS and CDR2 is YFSETQ. CDR3 size: 16 residues. Trimming left V 6 bases short and J 4 bases short, with 19 bases between. The CDR3 region is CASKTTGITGTGELFF. The CDR3 coding sequence is TGCGCCAGCAAGACGACCGGGATCACGGGCACCGGGGAGCTGTTTTTT.

V usage is TRBV6-6 and J usage is TRBJ2-5; 12 positions match TRBD2. CDR1 is MNHNY, CDR2 SVGAGI, per germline (reference sequence). This CDR3 is built from 15 residues. V was pared by 6 bases and J by 0 bases, with 2 bases of the junction left unmatched. The CDR3 region is CASRWTSGDQETQYF. The CDR3 DNA reads TGTGCCAGCAGGTGGACTAGCGGGGACCAAGAGACCCAGTACTTC.